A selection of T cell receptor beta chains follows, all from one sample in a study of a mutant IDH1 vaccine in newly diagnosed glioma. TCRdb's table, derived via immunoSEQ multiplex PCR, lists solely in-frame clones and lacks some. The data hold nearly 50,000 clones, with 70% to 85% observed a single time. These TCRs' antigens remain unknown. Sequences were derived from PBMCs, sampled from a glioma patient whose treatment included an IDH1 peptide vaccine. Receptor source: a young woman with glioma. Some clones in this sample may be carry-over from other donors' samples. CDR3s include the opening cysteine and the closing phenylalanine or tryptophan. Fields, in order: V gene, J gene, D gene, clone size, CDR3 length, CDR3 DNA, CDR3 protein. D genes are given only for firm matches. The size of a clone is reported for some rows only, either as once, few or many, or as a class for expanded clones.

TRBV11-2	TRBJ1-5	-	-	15	TGTGCCAGCAGCTTAACGGACAGTCCCAATCAGCCCCAGCATTTT	CASSLTDSPNQPQHF
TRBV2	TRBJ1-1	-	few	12	TGTGCCAGCAGGGCGACGAACACTGAAGCTTTCTTT	CASRATNTEAFF
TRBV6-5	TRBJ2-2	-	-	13	TGTGCCAGCAGTTACGCGAACACCGGGGAGCTGTTTTTT	CASSYANTGELFF
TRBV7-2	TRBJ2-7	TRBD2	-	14	TGTGCCAGCAGCCCGACTAGCGGGAGAAACGAGCAGTACTTC	CASSPTSGRNEQYF
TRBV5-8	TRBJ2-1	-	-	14	TGTGCCAGCAGCTTGGGCCAGGATTGGGGTGAGCAGTTCTTC	CASSLGQDWGEQFF
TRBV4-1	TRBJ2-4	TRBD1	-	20	TGCGCCAGCAGCCAAGATTTTCGGGGTATAGGGACAGCAATTAAAAACATTCAGTACTTC	CASSQDFRGIGTAIKNIQYF
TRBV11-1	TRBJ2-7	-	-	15	TGTGCCAGCAGACAGACAGTGGGGACTTACTACGAGCAGTACTTC	CASRQTVGTYYEQYF
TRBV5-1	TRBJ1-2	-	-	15	TGCGCCAGCAGCTTCGGTCCCGCCAAGACGGAAGGCTACACCTTC	CASSFGPAKTEGYTF
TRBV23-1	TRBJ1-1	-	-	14	TGCGCCAGCAGTCAATCGGGGGCGGATGCTGAAGCTTTCTTT	CASSQSGADAEAFF
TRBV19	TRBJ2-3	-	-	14	TGTGCCAGTCGAGGGGCGACCGGCACAGATACGCAGTATTTT	CASRGATGTDTQYF
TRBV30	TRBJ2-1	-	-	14	TGTGCCTGGAGGAACCCCCAAGCCTACAATGAGCAGTTCTTC	CAWRNPQAYNEQFF
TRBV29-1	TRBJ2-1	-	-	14	TGCAGCGTTGCGGGGGGCCGCTCCTACAATGAGCAGTTCTTC	CSVAGGRSYNEQFF
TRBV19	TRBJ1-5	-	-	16	TGTGCCAGTAGTATCCCTCCCGTTCCGAGCAATCAGCCCCAGCATTTT	CASSIPPVPSNQPQHF
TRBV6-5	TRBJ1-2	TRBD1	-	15	TGTGCCAGCAGCCACCAGGGGGGATCTAACTATGGCTACACCTTC	CASSHQGGSNYGYTF
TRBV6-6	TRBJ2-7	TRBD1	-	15	TGTGCCAGCAGGCCCAGGGGGCTGTCGGGATACGAGCAGTACTTC	CASRPRGLSGYEQYF
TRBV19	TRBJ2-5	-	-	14	TGTGCCAGTAGTCCCTGGATGTACCAAGAGACCCAGTACTTC	CASSPWMYQETQYF
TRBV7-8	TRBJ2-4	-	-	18	TGTGCCAGCAGCTTAGGACGGAGAAAGTCCGAAGTGAAAAACATTCAGTACTTC	CASSLGRRKSEVKNIQYF
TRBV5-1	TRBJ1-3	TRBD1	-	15	TGCGCCAGCAGCCGAGACAGGGTTCCTGGAAACACCATATATTTT	CASSRDRVPGNTIYF
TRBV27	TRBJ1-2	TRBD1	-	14	TGTGCCAGCAGCCGGGGCGACAGGGGTCATGGCTACACCTTC	CASSRGDRGHGYTF
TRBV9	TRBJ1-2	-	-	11	TGTGCCAGCAGCGCGTTGGGTGGCTACACCTTC	CASSALGGYTF
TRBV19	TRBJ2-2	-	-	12	TGTGCCGCGGGGCGAAACACCGGGGAGCTGTTTTTT	CAAGRNTGELFF
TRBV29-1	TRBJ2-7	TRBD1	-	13	TGCAGCGCTGGACAGGGGGAATCCTACGAGCAGTACTTC	CSAGQGESYEQYF
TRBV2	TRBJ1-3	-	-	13	TGTGCCAGCAGTGACGACACTGGAAACACCATATATTTT	CASSDDTGNTIYF
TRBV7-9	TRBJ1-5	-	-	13	TGTGCCACCTCCAAGGGACCCAATCAGCCCCAGCATTTT	CATSKGPNQPQHF
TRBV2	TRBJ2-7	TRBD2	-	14	TGTGCCAGCAGCGAACGGGAGGGTCCCCACGAGCAGTACTTC	CASSEREGPHEQYF
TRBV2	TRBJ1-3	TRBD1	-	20	TGTGCCAGCAGCTTTGTAACAGGGGTATCGTCGGTCGGGTCCGGAAACACCATATATTTT	CASSFVTGVSSVGSGNTIYF